This is a list of T cell receptor beta chains from one sample in a study of somatic mutations in cytotoxic T cells in rheumatoid arthritis. The protocol was immunoSEQ multiplex PCR, while the TCRdb copy is restricted to in-frame clones and leaves out a portion. The sample carries 13,000 to 15,000 clones, roughly 87% recorded once. Sample: CD8+ T cells sorted from blood. The receptors stem from an adult with rheumatoid arthritis. Both conserved end residues are part of each CDR3. Each record gives: V gene, clone size, D gene, J gene, CDR3 DNA, CDR3 protein. A D gene is named only where the DNA matches it firmly. Rows give clone size only sometimes, using once, few, many, or a class for an expanded clone.

v_gene: TRBV5-4; abundance: .; d_gene: TRBD1; j_gene: TRBJ1-3; CDR3nt: TGTGCCAGCAGCTTAGGGCCAGGGGGAGGAAACACCATATATTTT; CDR3aa: CASSLGPGGGNTIYF
v_gene: TRBV20-1; abundance: .; d_gene: .; j_gene: TRBJ1-3; CDR3nt: TGCAGTGCGGTTGGGAGGAACACCATATATTTT; CDR3aa: CSAVGRNTIYF
v_gene: TRBV7-9; abundance: few; d_gene: .; j_gene: TRBJ1-5; CDR3nt: TGTGCCAGCAGCTTAGGGATTCAGCCCCAGCATTTT; CDR3aa: CASSLGIQPQHF
v_gene: TRBV19; abundance: .; d_gene: TRBD1; j_gene: TRBJ1-1; CDR3nt: TGTGCCAGTAGAACCTTGAGCGGCCCAGGGGGCACTGAAGCTTTCTTT; CDR3aa: CASRTLSGPGGTEAFF
v_gene: TRBV28; abundance: once; d_gene: .; j_gene: TRBJ1-1; CDR3nt: TGTGCCAGCAGCCCCCCCGGAGGGGGGTGGACTGAAGCTTTCTTT; CDR3aa: CASSPPGGGWTEAFF
v_gene: TRBV6-6; abundance: .; d_gene: .; j_gene: TRBJ2-3; CDR3nt: TGTGCCAGCAGTTACGGGACAGATACGCAGTATTTT; CDR3aa: CASSYGTDTQYF
v_gene: TRBV14; abundance: few; d_gene: TRBD1; j_gene: TRBJ2-7; CDR3nt: TGTGCCAGCAGCTTGAGAAACAGGGGATTGTACGAGCAGTACTTC; CDR3aa: CASSLRNRGLYEQYF
v_gene: TRBV9; abundance: .; d_gene: .; j_gene: TRBJ1-3; CDR3nt: TGTGCCAGCAGCGCACGACTGCTCTCTGGAAACACCATATATTTT; CDR3aa: CASSARLLSGNTIYF
v_gene: TRBV6-6; abundance: .; d_gene: TRBD2; j_gene: TRBJ2-5; CDR3nt: TGTGCCAGCACCGGAACGACTAGCTCGGGAGAGACCCAGTACTTC; CDR3aa: CASTGTTSSGETQYF
v_gene: TRBV4-1; abundance: .; d_gene: .; j_gene: TRBJ2-4; CDR3nt: TGCGCCAGCAGCCTTACTTCCGGGACAGCCAAAAACATTCAGTACTTC; CDR3aa: CASSLTSGTAKNIQYF
v_gene: TRBV18; abundance: .; d_gene: TRBD1; j_gene: TRBJ2-7; CDR3nt: TGTGCCAGCTCACCACTCGACAGGGTCCTCTCCTACGAGCAGTACTTC; CDR3aa: CASSPLDRVLSYEQYF
v_gene: TRBV2; abundance: .; d_gene: .; j_gene: TRBJ1-1; CDR3nt: TGTGCCAGCTGGAACACTGAAGCTTTCTTT; CDR3aa: CASWNTEAFF
v_gene: TRBV7-8; abundance: .; d_gene: TRBD1; j_gene: TRBJ1-2; CDR3nt: TGTGCCAGCAGCTTGGGACAGATAGACTATGGCTACACCTTC; CDR3aa: CASSLGQIDYGYTF
v_gene: TRBV19; abundance: .; d_gene: TRBD1; j_gene: TRBJ2-7; CDR3nt: TGTGCCAGTAGTATGGGACAGGTGTCCTACGAGCAGTACTTC; CDR3aa: CASSMGQVSYEQYF
v_gene: TRBV5-6; abundance: .; d_gene: TRBD1; j_gene: TRBJ1-4; CDR3nt: TGTGCCAGCAGCTTGGGGGGACAGGGGCGGACTAAACTGTTTTTT; CDR3aa: CASSLGGQGRTKLFF
v_gene: TRBV5-6; abundance: once; d_gene: .; j_gene: TRBJ2-3; CDR3nt: TGTGCCAGCAGCTCCGGGAGCACAGATACGCAGTATTTT; CDR3aa: CASSSGSTDTQYF
v_gene: TRBV7-9; abundance: .; d_gene: .; j_gene: TRBJ2-5; CDR3nt: TGTGCCAGCAGCTTAAACAGGGTTGGGCAAGAGACCCAGTACTTC; CDR3aa: CASSLNRVGQETQYF
v_gene: TRBV28; abundance: .; d_gene: .; j_gene: TRBJ1-5; CDR3nt: TGTGCCAGCAGTTGGTCGAGGGGAAATCAGCCCCAGCATTTT; CDR3aa: CASSWSRGNQPQHF
v_gene: TRBV5-4; abundance: .; d_gene: TRBD2; j_gene: TRBJ2-7; CDR3nt: TGTGCCAGCAGTCACGGCGGGGGTAGCTCCTACGAGCAGTACTTC; CDR3aa: CASSHGGGSSYEQYF
v_gene: TRBV28; abundance: .; d_gene: TRBD1; j_gene: TRBJ1-3; CDR3nt: TGTGCCAGCAGTCCCGTGTCGGGACAGCTTGGAAACACCATATATTTT; CDR3aa: CASSPVSGQLGNTIYF
v_gene: TRBV4-1; abundance: .; d_gene: .; j_gene: TRBJ2-2; CDR3nt: TGCGCCAGCAGCCAAGTTCAGGGGTCTGGGGAGCTGTTTTTT; CDR3aa: CASSQVQGSGELFF
v_gene: TRBV6-1; abundance: .; d_gene: .; j_gene: TRBJ1-2; CDR3nt: TGTGCCAGCAGTGGGCGGGGGGGGGCGAAAAGTGGCTACACCTTC; CDR3aa: CASSGRGGAKSGYTF
v_gene: TRBV6-1; abundance: .; d_gene: .; j_gene: TRBJ1-2; CDR3nt: TGTGCCAGCAGTGAATCGGACAGATATGGCTACACCTTC; CDR3aa: CASSESDRYGYTF
v_gene: TRBV2; abundance: .; d_gene: .; j_gene: TRBJ2-1; CDR3nt: TGTGCCAGCATGGGGGACGGGTACTTTGAGCAGTTCTTC; CDR3aa: CASMGDGYFEQFF
v_gene: TRBV27; abundance: .; d_gene: .; j_gene: TRBJ1-5; CDR3nt: TGTGCCAGCAGCCCTCGGGACGTTCCCGGCCCTATGGGTCAGCCCCAGCATTTT; CDR3aa: CASSPRDVPGPMGQPQHF
v_gene: TRBV30; abundance: .; d_gene: .; j_gene: TRBJ2-5; CDR3nt: TGTGCCTGGAGTGTAGGGGGGGAGACCCAGTACTTC; CDR3aa: CAWSVGGETQYF
v_gene: TRBV14; abundance: .; d_gene: .; j_gene: TRBJ1-2; CDR3nt: TGTGCCAGCAGCCAAGACAAAGTACACGAGGGCCCGGCGGACTATGGCTACACCTTC; CDR3aa: CASSQDKVHEGPADYGYTF
v_gene: TRBV27; abundance: .; d_gene: TRBD2; j_gene: TRBJ2-4; CDR3nt: TGTGCCAGCAGTCCCACTAGCGCGGGAGCCAAAAACATTCAGTACTTC; CDR3aa: CASSPTSAGAKNIQYF
v_gene: TRBV7-9; abundance: .; d_gene: .; j_gene: TRBJ2-1; CDR3nt: TGTGCCAGCAGCTTACCCTCGCCCAGGTCGCATGAGCAGTTCTTC; CDR3aa: CASSLPSPRSHEQFF
v_gene: TRBV11-2; abundance: once; d_gene: TRBD1; j_gene: TRBJ2-2; CDR3nt: TGTGCCAGTGGGACAGGGTCCACCGGGGAGCTGTTTTTT; CDR3aa: CASGTGSTGELFF
v_gene: TRBV29-1; abundance: .; d_gene: .; j_gene: TRBJ1-4; CDR3nt: TGCATACTCTCTCCCCGGACGGACCATGCAACTAATGAAAAACTGTTTTTT; CDR3aa: CILSPRTDHATNEKLFF
v_gene: TRBV4-1; abundance: .; d_gene: TRBD2; j_gene: TRBJ2-5; CDR3nt: TGCGCCAGCAGCCCACTAGCGGGGTCTTCACAAGAGACCCAGTACTTC; CDR3aa: CASSPLAGSSQETQYF
v_gene: TRBV19; abundance: .; d_gene: .; j_gene: TRBJ2-3; CDR3nt: TGTGCCAGTAGTATAGTAGCATCCCCAGATACGCAGTATTTT; CDR3aa: CASSIVASPDTQYF
v_gene: TRBV7-2; abundance: .; d_gene: .; j_gene: TRBJ2-2; CDR3nt: TGTGCCAGCAGCTTGCTGGCGGGGGAGCTGTTTTTT; CDR3aa: CASSLLAGELFF
v_gene: TRBV7-9; abundance: .; d_gene: TRBD1; j_gene: TRBJ1-2; CDR3nt: TGTGCCAGCAGCTTGGGGACAGGACTTTCACCCCGGTATGGCTACACCTTC; CDR3aa: CASSLGTGLSPRYGYTF
v_gene: TRBV6-1; abundance: .; d_gene: .; j_gene: TRBJ1-1; CDR3nt: TGTGCCAGCAGTGCCCCGCCGGGGGAGGACAAGAACACTGAAGCTTTCTTT; CDR3aa: CASSAPPGEDKNTEAFF
v_gene: TRBV10-3; abundance: .; d_gene: .; j_gene: TRBJ2-7; CDR3nt: TGTGCCATCAGTGAGGCGTATTACGAGCAGTACTTC; CDR3aa: CAISEAYYEQYF
v_gene: TRBV27; abundance: .; d_gene: .; j_gene: TRBJ1-4; CDR3nt: TGTGCCAGCAGTCCCGACCCGGCGGGGGCGAGTGAAAAACTGTTTTTT; CDR3aa: CASSPDPAGASEKLFF
v_gene: TRBV4-1; abundance: .; d_gene: TRBD1; j_gene: TRBJ1-1; CDR3nt: TGCGCCAGCAGAGTGACAGGGTTTGGTACTGAAGCTTTCTTT; CDR3aa: CASRVTGFGTEAFF
v_gene: TRBV5-4; abundance: .; d_gene: .; j_gene: TRBJ2-7; CDR3nt: TGTGCCAGCTCCTTAGGGACCTACGAGCAGTACTTC; CDR3aa: CASSLGTYEQYF
v_gene: TRBV30; abundance: once; d_gene: .; j_gene: TRBJ2-7; CDR3nt: TGTGCCTGGAGTGTAGGGGCTAAGAAGAGCGACGAGCAGTACTTC; CDR3aa: CAWSVGAKKSDEQYF
v_gene: TRBV6-1; abundance: .; d_gene: .; j_gene: TRBJ1-5; CDR3nt: TGTGCCAGCAGTCCGGACGGTAGCAATCAGCCCCAGCATTTT; CDR3aa: CASSPDGSNQPQHF
v_gene: TRBV6-4; abundance: .; d_gene: .; j_gene: TRBJ1-4; CDR3nt: TGTGCCAGGGGGGAGACAGTGGTGGTAGAAAAACTGTTTTTT; CDR3aa: CARGETVVVEKLFF
v_gene: TRBV7-9; abundance: .; d_gene: .; j_gene: TRBJ2-1; CDR3nt: TGTGCCAGCAGCTTGCAGGGATTGTACAATGAGCAGTTCTTC; CDR3aa: CASSLQGLYNEQFF
v_gene: TRBV4-3; abundance: .; d_gene: .; j_gene: TRBJ2-1; CDR3nt: TGCGCCAGCAGCCAAGACGCAGGTTCCTACAATGAGCAGTTCTTC; CDR3aa: CASSQDAGSYNEQFF
v_gene: TRBV4-1; abundance: .; d_gene: .; j_gene: TRBJ2-7; CDR3nt: TGCGCCAGCAGCCACCCCCTGTCCGGACGGCTCAACTACGAGCAGTACTTC; CDR3aa: CASSHPLSGRLNYEQYF
v_gene: TRBV7-3; abundance: .; d_gene: .; j_gene: TRBJ2-1; CDR3nt: TGTGCCAGCAGCTTAACCACGTCGGGTGAGCAGTTCTTC; CDR3aa: CASSLTTSGEQFF
v_gene: TRBV28; abundance: .; d_gene: TRBD2; j_gene: TRBJ2-7; CDR3nt: TGTGCCAGCAGTTTAGGCGGGAGAACCTACGAGCAGTACTTC; CDR3aa: CASSLGGRTYEQYF
v_gene: TRBV6-5; abundance: .; d_gene: TRBD1; j_gene: TRBJ1-2; CDR3nt: TGTGCCAGCAGTTACCGGACAGGACAGAACTATGGCTACACCTTC; CDR3aa: CASSYRTGQNYGYTF
v_gene: TRBV19; abundance: .; d_gene: .; j_gene: TRBJ2-3; CDR3nt: TGTGCCAGTAGTATAAATTCCGGCCTCGAGATTTCGCAGTATTTT; CDR3aa: CASSINSGLEISQYF
v_gene: TRBV4-2; abundance: .; d_gene: TRBD1; j_gene: TRBJ1-2; CDR3nt: TGTGCCAGCAGCGCACAGGGGGACCGGGATGGCTACACCTTC; CDR3aa: CASSAQGDRDGYTF
v_gene: TRBV5-4; abundance: .; d_gene: .; j_gene: TRBJ2-7; CDR3nt: TGTGCCAGCTCCTTAGGGACCTACGAGCAGTACTTC; CDR3aa: CASSLGTYEQYF
v_gene: TRBV29-1; abundance: .; d_gene: TRBD1; j_gene: TRBJ1-1; CDR3nt: TGCAGCGTCACCGGGACAGGGTACACTGAAGCTTTCTTT; CDR3aa: CSVTGTGYTEAFF
v_gene: TRBV7-3; abundance: .; d_gene: .; j_gene: TRBJ2-1; CDR3nt: TGTGCCAGCAGCCTGAGCGCGAGCTCCTACAATGAGCAGTTCTTC; CDR3aa: CASSLSASSYNEQFF
v_gene: TRBV19; abundance: .; d_gene: TRBD1; j_gene: TRBJ1-1; CDR3nt: TGTGCCAGTAGTATCGGGACAGGGGGTGAAGCTTTCTTT; CDR3aa: CASSIGTGGEAFF
v_gene: TRBV19; abundance: .; d_gene: TRBD2; j_gene: TRBJ2-5; CDR3nt: TGTGCCAGTAGTATCTCACTAGCGGGGCGTGAGACCCAGTACTTC; CDR3aa: CASSISLAGRETQYF
v_gene: TRBV11-3; abundance: .; d_gene: .; j_gene: TRBJ2-1; CDR3nt: TGTGCCAGCAGCTTGTGGAGCGGTGAGCAGTTCTTC; CDR3aa: CASSLWSGEQFF
v_gene: TRBV11-2; abundance: .; d_gene: .; j_gene: TRBJ2-7; CDR3nt: TGTGCCAGCAGCTTATACGGTTTAGCCTACGAGCAGTACTTC; CDR3aa: CASSLYGLAYEQYF
v_gene: TRBV2; abundance: .; d_gene: .; j_gene: TRBJ1-2; CDR3nt: TGTGTCCCCGAAGCCTACACCTTC; CDR3aa: CVPEAYTF